The 16 T cell receptor beta chains in this list originate from one sample, sequenced in a study of T cell responses to AZD1222 COVID-19 vaccine. Profiling relied on immunoSEQ multiplex PCR, and the TCRdb table lists in-frame clones only, not all of them. The top ten hold over 9.5% of the sample, which has 150,000 to 200,000 clones, approximately 92% seen once. The sample here was peripheral blood, taken on day 0 of AZD1222 vaccination. The source of these receptors is an adult in good health.

The chain employs TRBV3-1 (or the pseudogene TRBV3-2) and TRBJ1-2; D is unresolved. Germline V CDR1 and CDR2: LGHDT, YNNKEL (reference sequence). With 4 bases removed from V and 8 bases from J, the gap between germline ends came to 17 bases. This CDR3 is built from 14 residues. CDR3 nucleotide sequence: TGTGCCAGCAGCCTCCGCGGAGGGATAGGCGGCTACACCTTC. Translation gives CASSLRGGIGGYTF.

The chain combines TRBV14 with TRBJ2-7, with 7 bases that match TRBD2. This CDR3 is 19 amino acids long. Germline V gives CDR1 SGHDN, CDR2 FVKESK. Trimming at V came to 1 base and at J to 2 bases, leaving 17 bases not matched to a gene. DNA for the CDR3: TGTGCCAGCAGCCAAGCAGGGTTCGTCGAGCGGGGTGTTCCCTACGAGCAGTACGTC. Protein sequence: CASSQAGFVERGVPYEQYV.

V usage is TRBV3-1 (or the pseudogene TRBV3-2) and J usage is TRBJ1-5, with a tentative D call TRBD1 (6 bases). The V gene lost 5 bases and the J gene lost 0 bases, with 14 bases spanning the gap. The CDR3 runs to 16 residues. Germline assignment: CDR1 LGHDT and CDR2 YNNKEL (reference sequence). The CDR3 spells CASSEDSPYSNQPQHF. CDR3 sequence (DNA): TGTGCCAGCAGCGAGGACAGCCCCTATAGCAATCAGCCCCAGCATTTT.

The gene calls are TRBV7-9 and TRBJ2-1; 13 nucleotides line up with TRBD2. Germline trimming cut 5 bases from V and 8 bases from J; bases unmatched to any gene: 9. CDR3 length: 16 amino acids. CDR1 and CDR2 (germline): SEHNR, FQNEAQ (reference sequence). CDR3 in DNA: TGTGCCAGCAGCACTGGACTAGCGGGAGCTGTTGATGAGCAGTTCTTC. It codes for CASSTGLAGAVDEQFF. The entire variable domain, with the rest obtained from reference TRBV7-9 and TRBJ2-1, is as follows: DTGVSQNPRHKITKRGQNVTFRCDPISEHNRLYWYRQTLGQGPEFLTYFQNEAQLEKSRLLSDRFSAERPKGSFSTLEIQRTEQGDSAMYLCASSTGLAGAVDEQFFGPGTRLTVL.

J is TRBJ2-1 and V is TRBV6-5, with D tentatively TRBD2 (6 bases). Trimming removed 3 bases from V and 8 bases from J, with 11 bases in between. Germline CDR1 and CDR2: MNHEY and SVGAGI. The length of the CDR3 is 13 residues. The CDR3 sequence: CASSYWRGDEQFF. The CDR3 region has the DNA TGTGCCAGCAGTTATTGGCGGGGTGATGAGCAGTTCTTC.

The chain couples TRBV11-2 to TRBJ2-1; the D gene is possibly TRBD2 (6 bases). The CDR3 consists of 17 residues. V lost 5 bases to trimming and J lost 9 bases, with 26 bases between them. Germline V gives CDR1 SGHAT, CDR2 FQNNGV. The CDR3 coding sequence is TGTGCCAGCAGCCAGATAAAAGGATCGCGGGAAATGTTTGAGCAGTTCTTC. Its protein is CASSQIKGSREMFEQFF.

The V and J genes are TRBV2 and TRBJ2-1; D is tentatively TRBD1 or TRBD2 (7 bases each). V was shortened by 7 bases and J by 4 bases, with 23 bases between the two germline ends. Germline CDR1 and CDR2: SNHLY and FYNNEI. The length of the CDR3 is 17 residues. The CDR3 reads CASNGEGALGMYNEQFF. The CDR3 region has the DNA TGTGCCAGCAACGGGGAGGGGGCCCTGGGTATGTACAATGAGCAGTTCTTC.

The CDR3 spells CASSPEPTTGTGDTEAFF. The CDR3 DNA sequence: TGTGCCAGCAGCCCCGAGCCAACGACCGGGACAGGGGACACTGAAGCTTTCTTT. This chain links TRBV9 with TRBJ1-1; 10 nucleotides agree with TRBD1. The ends lost 4 bases at V and 3 bases at J; junction bases unmatched: 15. Germline V gene sequence: CDR1 SGDLS, CDR2 YYNGEE. CDR3 length: 18 residues.

The chain couples TRBV27 to TRBJ2-2; 11 nucleotides agree with TRBD2. Per the germline V gene, CDR1 is MNHEY and CDR2 is SMNVEV (reference sequence). This CDR3 contains 17 residues. J gave up 2 bases and V 9 bases, and 11 bases lay outside the gene matches. CDR3 amino acids: CASKLTSGTLNTGELFF. As DNA, the CDR3 is TGTGCCAGTAAATTGACTAGCGGGACCCTCAACACCGGGGAGCTGTTTTTT.

The chain joins TRBV6-5 to TRBJ1-1; D not certain. Trimming removed 0 bases at V and 4 bases at J, with 12 bases between. This CDR3 has 15 amino acids. CDR1 MNHEY and CDR2 SVGAGI come from the germline V gene. Here the CDR3 DNA reads TGTGCCAGCAGTTACTCCCGGGCAGGATTCACTGAAGCTTTCTTT. Its protein is CASSYSRAGFTEAFF.

V and J are TRBV2 and TRBJ1-5, with 10 bases that match TRBD1. The V and J ends lost 8 bases and 1 base, in that order; junction bases with no gene match: 5. This CDR3 spans 15 amino acids. The germline gives CDR1 SNHLY, CDR2 FYNNEI. CDR3 DNA sequence: TGTGCCAGCCAGGGACAGGGGATCAGCAATCAGCCCCAGCATTTT. This encodes CASQGQGISNQPQHF. Using reference TRBV2 and TRBJ1-5 for the parts outside the CDR3, the full variable domain is EPEVTQTPSHQVTQMGQEVILRCVPISNHLYFYWYRQILGQKVEFLVSFYNNEISEKSEIFDDQFSVERPDGSNFTLKIRSTKLEDSAMYFCASQGQGISNQPQHFGDGTRLSIL.

The chain is built from TRBV18 and TRBJ2-1, with D possibly matching TRBD2 (6 bases). This CDR3 region has 11 residues. The ends were cut back, 6 bases at V and 8 bases at J, with 8 bases in the middle. Germline V gene lookup returns CDR1 KGHSH and CDR2 LQKENI. The CDR3 DNA reads as TGTGCCAGCTCGGAGGGAGATGAGCAGTTCTTC. It encodes CASSEGDEQFF.

V usage is TRBV9 and J usage is TRBJ1-3; D might be TRBD1 (5 bases). V dropped 4 bases and J dropped 0 bases, with 11 bases sitting between them. This CDR3 spans 15 amino acids. Germline V gives CDR1 SGDLS, CDR2 YYNGEE. This CDR3 reads CASSRDGVSGNTIYF. Here the CDR3 DNA reads TGTGCCAGCAGCAGGGACGGAGTCTCTGGAAACACCATATATTTT.

The chain recombines TRBV5-4 with TRBJ1-1, with no clear D. V was pared by 4 bases and J by 1 base, with 14 bases between. In germline, CDR1 is SGHNT, CDR2 YYREEE (reference sequence). The length of the CDR3 is 15 residues. CDR3 nucleotide sequence: TGTGCCAGCAGCGGTGGGCGGGCATGGAACACTGAAGCTTTCTTT. Its translation is CASSGGRAWNTEAFF.

This clone was counted a single time. V gene TRBV9 combines with J gene TRBJ1-1; D is undetermined. Germline CDR1 SGDLS, CDR2 YYNGEE. The ends were cut back, 0 bases at V and 4 bases at J, with 16 bases in the middle. This CDR3 has 16 amino acids. The CDR3 loop reads CASSVVQGPAGTEAFF. The CDR3 DNA follows: TGTGCCAGCAGCGTAGTTCAAGGACCCGCGGGCACTGAAGCTTTCTTT.

The V call is TRBV7-8, the J call TRBJ1-1; 10 bases match TRBD1. V was pared by 3 bases and J by 4 bases, with 2 bases of the junction left unmatched. Per germline, CDR1 SGHVS and CDR2 FQNEAQ. This CDR3 is built from 14 residues. CDR3 DNA sequence: TGTGCCAGCAGCTTCCGGACAGGGGGCACTGAAGCTTTCTTT. Residues: CASSFRTGGTEAFF.